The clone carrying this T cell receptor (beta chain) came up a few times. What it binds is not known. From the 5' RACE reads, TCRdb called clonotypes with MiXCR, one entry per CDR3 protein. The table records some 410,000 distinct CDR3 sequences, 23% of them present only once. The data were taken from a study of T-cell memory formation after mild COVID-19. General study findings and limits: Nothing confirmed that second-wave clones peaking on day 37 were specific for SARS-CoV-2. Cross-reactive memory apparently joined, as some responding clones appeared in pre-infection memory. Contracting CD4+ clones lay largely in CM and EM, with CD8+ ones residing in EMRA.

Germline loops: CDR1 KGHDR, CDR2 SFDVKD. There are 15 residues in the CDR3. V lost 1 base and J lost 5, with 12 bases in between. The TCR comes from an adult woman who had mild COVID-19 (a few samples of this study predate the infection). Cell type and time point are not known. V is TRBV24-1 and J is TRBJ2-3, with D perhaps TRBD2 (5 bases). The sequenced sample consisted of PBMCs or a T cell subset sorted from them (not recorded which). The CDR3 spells CATSDFSASRDTQYF. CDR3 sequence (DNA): TGTGCCACCAGTGATTTTAGCGCCTCTAGAGATACGCAGTATTTT.